The present T cell receptor (beta chain) was sequenced within a study of blood T cells in healthy people across ages. This clonotype was detected only once. The CDR3 extends over 17 amino acids. Germline V gene data show CDR1 as MGHRA and CDR2 as YSYEKL. V shed 0 bases, J shed 9 bases, and the junction held 14 bases outside the gene matches. PCR was performed a second time for roughly 7 to 12 cycles using a sample-barcoded 5' primer and a J-beta primer mix. In TCRdb, the 5' RACE reads were re-called with MiXCR into one record per CDR3 protein. The sample lists hundreds of thousands of distinct CDR3 sequences, 32% occurring once.

Sequences were obtained from blood. The rearrangement uses TRBV4-1 and TRBJ2-1, with 7 positions matching TRBD1. The TCR comes from a woman of 80 years or more in good health. CDR3 DNA: TGCGCCAGCAGCCAAGATCGGCCGGAGGTCTACAGGGGTGAGCAGTTCTTC. Protein sequence: CASSQDRPEVYRGEQFF.